Presented here are 20 T cell receptor beta chains from one specimen sequenced in a study of cytomegalovirus exposure and HLA in healthy donors (dated by TCRdb to between 2016 and 2019). To prepare the library, the immunoSEQ multiplex PCR assay was applied. TCRdb took over this immuneACCESS table, retaining in-frame rearrangements with V and J assigned. Such tables are incomplete; in checked studies, under half of the missing clones stem from an unresolved V gene, and the remainder is unexplained. The sample table shows tens of thousands of clones, and nearly 96% are seen once. The ten largest make up more than 3.5% of the sample. The sample was PBMCs. Receptor source: a woman younger than 35 in good health and CMV-seropositive.

The chain is built from TRBV5-5 and TRBJ2-7; no reliable D call. In germline, CDR1 is SGHKS, CDR2 YYEKEE (reference sequence). V lost 4 bases, J lost 1 base, and 12 bases lay in between. This CDR3 spans 14 amino acids. Here the CDR3 reads CASSSKTSSYEQYF. For the CDR3, the DNA is TGTGCCAGCAGCAGCAAGACATCATCCTACGAGCAGTACTTC.

The chain recombines TRBV4-1 with TRBJ2-5; D remains ambiguous. The J call could be wrong; TRBJ2-7 is a better fit for the DNA end. The CDR3 has 13 amino acids. Germline CDR1 reads MGHRA; CDR2 reads YSYEKL. The CDR3 nucleotides read TGCGCCAGCAGCCAAGGTATCCTCTACGAGCAGTACTTC. This gives the protein CASSQGILYEQYF.

The chain uses TRBV2 and TRBJ2-1; D unresolved. Germline-derived CDR1 and CDR2 are SNHLY and FYNNEI. V was clipped by 5 bases and J by 4 bases, with 9 bases between them. The CDR3 consists of 13 residues. CDR3 coding DNA: TGTGCCAGCAGTAGCGCAGATTACAATGAGCAGTTCTTC. Translating it yields CASSSADYNEQFF.

This clone was seen just once. The chain couples TRBV30 to TRBJ2-5, with TRBD1 matching over 9 bases. J was trimmed by 2 bases and V by 3 bases; bases with no gene match: 4. Germline lookup yields CDR1 GTSNPN and CDR2 SVGIG (reference sequence). This CDR3 spans 14 amino acids. The CDR3 protein is CAWSTGGGQETQYF. In DNA form, the CDR3 reads TGTGCCTGGAGCACAGGGGGCGGTCAAGAGACCCAGTACTTC.

The chain combines TRBV28 with TRBJ2-7; 8 bases match TRBD1. This CDR3 spans 16 amino acids. The junction had 9 bases not matched to a gene; V was cut back by 4 bases and J by 1 base. Germline V gene sequence: CDR1 MDHEN, CDR2 SYDVKM. CDR3 amino acids: CASSSTGRQGSYEQYF. CDR3 coding DNA: TGTGCCAGCAGTTCCACCGGGAGACAGGGGTCCTACGAGCAGTACTTC. The whole variable domain, remainder taken from reference TRBV28 and TRBJ2-7, is DVKVTQSSRYLVKRTGEKVFLECVQDMDHENMFWYRQDPGLGLRLIYFSYDVKMKEKGDIPEGYSVSREKKERFSLILESASTNQTSMYLCASSSTGRQGSYEQYFGPGTRLTVT.

The V gene is TRBV7-9, the J gene TRBJ2-7, with 8 bases fitting TRBD2. The junction had 8 bases not matched to a gene; V was cut back by 5 bases and J by 5 bases. CDR3 length: 14 amino acids. Germline CDR1 is SEHNR and CDR2 is FQNEAQ (reference sequence). CDR3 in DNA: TGTGCCAGCAGCCCCACCGGGGGGGGCGACGAGCAGTACTTC. Protein: CASSPTGGGDEQYF.

V is TRBV2 and J is TRBJ2-5; 13 bases line up with TRBD2. The CDR3 length is 17 residues. CDR1 is SNHLY and CDR2 is FYNNEI in the germline V gene. The V segment lost 6 bases and the J segment 5 bases; nucleotides outside the gene matches: 12. The CDR3, as DNA: TGTGCCAGCAGCGTGTTGGGACTAGCGGGATTCGCCGAGACCCAGTACTTC. This translates into CASSVLGLAGFAETQYF. Full variable domain (missing parts from reference TRBV2 and TRBJ2-5): EPEVTQTPSHQVTQMGQEVILRCVPISNHLYFYWYRQILGQKVEFLVSFYNNEISEKSEIFDDQFSVERPDGSNFTLKIRSTKLEDSAMYFCASSVLGLAGFAETQYFGPGTRLLVL.

This chain joins TRBV7-3 and TRBJ2-1; 7 positions agree with TRBD2. This CDR3 has 15 amino acids. Germline CDR1 reads SGHTA; CDR2 reads FQGTGA. V shed 5 bases, J shed 8 bases, and the junction held 12 bases outside the gene matches. CDR3 nucleotide sequence: TGTGCCAGCAGCCCCCTTGGGCGGGAGATCGATGAGCAGTTCTTC. Translated: CASSPLGREIDEQFF.

This chain connects TRBV30 to TRBJ2-5, with 8 bases that match TRBD1. The CDR3 is 13 residues long. The V and J ends lost 5 bases and 4 bases, in that order; junction bases with no gene match: 6. Germline lookup yields CDR1 GTSNPN and CDR2 SVGIG (reference sequence). CDR3 amino acids: CAWETGVLETQYF. Written as DNA, the CDR3 is TGTGCCTGGGAGACAGGGGTACTAGAGACCCAGTACTTC.

The CDR3 protein is CASRKLAGIGRETQYF. DNA of the CDR3: TGCGCCAGCAGAAAATTAGCGGGTATTGGGCGAGAGACCCAGTACTTC. The chain carries TRBV4-1 and TRBJ2-5, with 7 bases matching TRBD2. V lost 6 bases, J lost 4 bases, and 14 bases stayed unmatched. Germline V gene sequence: CDR1 MGHRA, CDR2 YSYEKL. The CDR3 has 16 amino acids.

In its sample, this clone was seen once. The chain is built from TRBV5-5 and TRBJ2-1, with 10 positions matching TRBD2. The V and J ends lost 8 bases and 8 bases, in that order; junction bases with no gene match: 4. Germline CDR1 is SGHKS and CDR2 is YYEKEE (reference sequence). This CDR3 region has 12 residues. CDR3 nucleotides: TGTGCCAGTTCAGCGGGAGGGCATGAGCAGTTCTTC. Residues: CASSAGGHEQFF.

This chain joins TRBV27 and TRBJ2-1; maybe TRBD2 (6 bases). Trimming left V 1 base short and J 8 bases short, with 18 bases between. Germline CDR1 is MNHEY and CDR2 is SMNVEV (reference sequence). This CDR3 comprises 16 residues. CDR3 region: CASSLFVGGGHYEQFF. The CDR3 nucleotides are TGTGCCAGCAGTTTATTTGTGGGAGGAGGGCACTATGAGCAGTTCTTC.

Written as DNA, the CDR3 is TGTGCCAGCAGCGTAGCGGCTAGCGGGTCCTACGAGCAGTACTTC. Protein product: CASSVAASGSYEQYF. The V and J genes are TRBV9 and TRBJ2-7; TRBD2 agrees at 8 bases. CDR3 size: 15 residues. From germline, CDR1 is SGDLS and CDR2 YYNGEE. The J segment lost 1 base and the V segment lost 0 bases, leaving 3 bases of the junction unmatched.

The J gene is TRBJ2-2, the V gene TRBV4-1; TRBD2 matches 8 bases. The CDR3 length is 15 residues. CDR1 and CDR2 from the germline V gene are MGHRA and YSYEKL. V dropped 4 bases and J dropped 0; count of bases not matched to a gene: 1. CDR3 in DNA: TGCGCCAGCAGCCCCGGGAGGGCGAACACCGGGGAGCTGTTTTTT. Amino acid sequence: CASSPGRANTGELFF.

The chain is built from TRBV5-1 and TRBJ2-5; 8 bases fit TRBD2. The CDR3 is made up of 15 amino acids. The germline V gene has CDR1 SGHRS and CDR2 YFSETQ. The V gene end was trimmed by 2 bases and the J gene end by 5 bases; junction bases not matched to a gene: 8. CDR3 in amino acids: CASSFSGGPAETQYF. As DNA, the CDR3 is TGCGCCAGCAGCTTTTCGGGAGGGCCAGCGGAGACCCAGTACTTC. Full variable domain (rest looked up from reference TRBV5-1 and TRBJ2-5): KAGVTQTPRYLIKTRGQQVTLSCSPISGHRSVSWYQQTPGQGLQFLFEYFSETQRNKGNFPGRFSGRQFSNSRSEMNVSTLELGDSALYLCASSFSGGPAETQYFGPGTRLLVL.

The chain recombines TRBV9 with TRBJ2-1, with 10 bases aligning to TRBD2. The trim removed 3 bases at V and 5 bases at J, leaving 5 bases unmatched. In germline, CDR1 is SGDLS, CDR2 YYNGEE. This CDR3 is built from 15 residues. In DNA, the CDR3 is TGTGCCAGCAGCGAGAGCGGGAGGGAAAACAATGAGCAGTTCTTC. This sequence encodes CASSESGRENNEQFF.

This clone was seen once. The chain joins TRBV6-1 to TRBJ2-7, with TRBD2 identical over 16 bases. Per the germline V gene, CDR1 is MNHNS and CDR2 is SASEGT. The CDR3 extends over 15 amino acids. V shed 6 bases and J 5 bases; nucleotides not matched to a gene: 4. CDR3 in amino acids: CASSLGLAGGNEQYF. In nucleotides, the CDR3 is TGTGCCAGCAGCCTGGGACTAGCGGGAGGGAACGAGCAGTACTTC.

This clone was recorded a few times. CDR3 region: CASSLATNTNEQFF. In DNA, the CDR3 is TGTGCCAGCAGCTTAGCAACTAACACCAATGAGCAGTTCTTC. The chain joins TRBV7-9 to TRBJ2-1; D gene unclear. Looked up from germline, CDR1 is SEHNR and CDR2 is FQNEAQ (reference sequence). The CDR3 loop spans 14 amino acids. V shed 0 bases and J shed 6 bases, with 9 bases lying between them.

The V and J genes are TRBV11-2 and TRBJ1-2; the D is unclear. Trimming stripped 2 bases from V and 5 bases from J, with 15 bases between. The CDR3 runs 15 residues. CDR1 is SGHAT, CDR2 FQNNGV, per germline. The CDR3 nucleotides are TGTGCCAGCAGCTTATCGGGAGGGATTCGGTATGGCTACACCTTC. Protein sequence: CASSLSGGIRYGYTF.

The CDR3 DNA reads as TGTGCCAGCAGCTCGGGCCTAGCGGGCGACAATGAGCAGTTCTTC. Translated, it gives CASSSGLAGDNEQFF. The chain combines TRBV5-4 with TRBJ2-1; 8 bases match TRBD2. The germline V gene encodes CDR1 SGHNT and CDR2 YYREEE (reference sequence). Trimming took 3 bases from V and 5 from J; bases not matched to a gene: 7. The CDR3 loop spans 15 amino acids. Looking up the rest from reference TRBV5-4 and TRBJ2-1 gives the full variable domain: ETGVTQSPTHLIKTRGQQVTLRCSSQSGHNTVSWYQQALGQGPQFIFQYYREEENGRGNFPPRFSGLQFPNYSSELNVNALELDDSALYLCASSSGLAGDNEQFFGPGTRLTVL.